Included here is one T cell receptor beta chain sequence, with context. Its antigen is undetermined. The data originate from a study of shared clonotypes between healthy human individuals. The study's findings and limits: Enrolling few donors narrowed the genetic and exposure-history diversity that was represented.

Repertoires were generated with immunoSEQ multiplex PCR, while TCRdb's copy carries only in-frame clones and drops some. Among about 490,000 clones listed, around 80% were seen once. CDR1 KGHSH and CDR2 LQKENI come from the germline V gene. CDR3 length: 16 residues. V was pared by 0 bases and J by 2 bases, with 11 bases between. This sequence originates from a woman aged 40 to 55 in good health. Some clones in this sample may be carry-over from other donors' samples. Sequenced input: PBMCs. The chain couples TRBV18 to TRBJ2-1; D ambiguous. The CDR3 region has the DNA TGTGCCAGCTCACCACCGGGATCTAAACCCTACAATGAGCAGTTCTTC. Its protein product is CASSPPGSKPYNEQFF.